Included here is one T cell receptor (beta chain) sequence, with context. This sample is part of a study of brain T cells in children with intractable seizures. As to time point: blood from clinic visit 5 months post-surgery; TSC patient then seizure free. Profiling relied on immunoSEQ multiplex PCR, and the TCRdb table lists in-frame clones only, not all of them. The sample has a few hundred thousand clones; 93% are singletons. The receptor comes from a boy younger than two with tuberous sclerosis and intractable seizures. This sample comprised peripheral blood, obtained 4 to 6 months after surgery.

The CDR3 spells CASSESQRGVAFF. The CDR3 region has the DNA TGTGCCAGCAGTGAAAGTCAACGGGGGGTGGCTTTCTTT. The gene calls are TRBV6-1 and TRBJ1-1; a possible D gene is TRBD1 (5 bases). CDR1 is MNHNS, CDR2 SASEGT, per germline. The CDR3 totals 13 residues. Between the trimmed V and J ends, which lost 2 bases and 11 bases, there was a span of 15 bases.